These T cell receptor beta chains were read from a single sample in a study of T-cell reconstitution after alpha-beta-depleted transplantation in children. TCRdb processed the PCR reads anew with MiXCR; each CDR3 protein has one entry. The repertoire holds fewer than 400,000 distinct CDR3 sequences, with roughly 25% as singletons. The source material was PBMCs, mostly from graft donor cells, sampled 180 days after TCRalphabeta/CD19-depleted stem cell transplant. All receptors come from a male patient between 5 and 17 years old who had a stem cell transplant for acute lymphoblastic leukemia, so the T cells may come from the graft donor. The CDR3 runs from the conserved cysteine through the conserved F or W. Fields, in order: V gene, clone size, J gene, D gene, CDR3 protein, CDR3 DNA. The D gene is left open where the match is weak. Only part of the rows carry a size: once, few, many, or a class if the clone is expanded.

V gene: TRBV18; clone size: few; J gene: TRBJ1-2; D gene: TRBD1; CDR3 protein: CASTRTGRVHGYTF; CDR3 DNA: TGTGCCAGCACCCGGACAGGGAGGGTGCATGGCTACACCTTC
V gene: TRBV7-9; clone size: .; J gene: TRBJ2-2; D gene: .; CDR3 protein: CASSLAPGNTGELFF; CDR3 DNA: TGTGCCAGCAGCTTAGCGCCCGGGAACACCGGGGAGCTGTTTTTT
V gene: TRBV7-2; clone size: few; J gene: TRBJ2-5; D gene: .; CDR3 protein: CASRPGRLTETQYF; CDR3 DNA: TGTGCCAGCAGGCCGGGACGGCTGACGGAGACCCAGTACTTC
V gene: TRBV3-1; clone size: .; J gene: TRBJ2-5; D gene: .; CDR3 protein: CASSQYFTRGKRETQYF; CDR3 DNA: TGTGCCAGCAGCCAGTATTTCACTAGGGGGAAACGAGAGACCCAGTACTTC
V gene: TRBV20-1; clone size: many; J gene: TRBJ2-7; D gene: .; CDR3 protein: CSARDRDSFSYEQYF; CDR3 DNA: TGCAGTGCTAGAGATCGGGACTCATTCTCCTACGAGCAGTACTTC
V gene: TRBV7-9; clone size: few; J gene: TRBJ2-1; D gene: .; CDR3 protein: CASSVRDWGSHEQFF; CDR3 DNA: TGTGCCAGCAGCGTCCGGGACTGGGGGAGTCATGAGCAGTTCTTC
V gene: TRBV6-5; clone size: .; J gene: TRBJ2-7; D gene: TRBD1; CDR3 protein: CASRYTGGSYEQYF; CDR3 DNA: TGTGCCAGCAGGTATACAGGGGGCTCCTACGAGCAGTACTTC
V gene: TRBV7-9; clone size: few; J gene: TRBJ2-1; D gene: .; CDR3 protein: CASSSLADEQFF; CDR3 DNA: TGTGCCAGCAGCTCACTAGCCGATGAGCAGTTCTTC
V gene: TRBV10-3; clone size: .; J gene: TRBJ2-7; D gene: .; CDR3 protein: CAVSGTPYEQYF; CDR3 DNA: TGTGCCGTCTCCGGGACTCCCTACGAGCAGTACTTC
V gene: TRBV7-8; clone size: few; J gene: TRBJ2-1; D gene: .; CDR3 protein: CASSLAWLGMWEQFF; CDR3 DNA: TGTGCCAGCAGCTTAGCGTGGCTAGGGATGTGGGAGCAGTTCTTC
V gene: TRBV5-1; clone size: .; J gene: TRBJ1-2; D gene: .; CDR3 protein: CASSFSAFYGYTF; CDR3 DNA: TGCGCCAGCAGCTTTAGCGCATTCTATGGCTACACCTTC
V gene: TRBV29-1; clone size: few; J gene: TRBJ2-5; D gene: TRBD1; CDR3 protein: CSVGRDRQETQYF; CDR3 DNA: TGCAGCGTTGGGAGGGACAGGCAAGAGACCCAGTACTTC
V gene: TRBV18; clone size: .; J gene: TRBJ1-6; D gene: .; CDR3 protein: CASSPQVLGNSPLHF; CDR3 DNA: TGTGCCAGCTCGCCTCAGGTCCTCGGGAATTCACCCCTCCACTTT
V gene: TRBV7-3; clone size: .; J gene: TRBJ2-6; D gene: TRBD1; CDR3 protein: CASSTGLGANVLTF; CDR3 DNA: TGTGCCTCCTCGACAGGGCTTGGGGCCAACGTCCTGACTTTC
V gene: TRBV7-9; clone size: .; J gene: TRBJ1-1; D gene: .; CDR3 protein: CASSLALRETEAFF; CDR3 DNA: TGTGCCAGCAGCCTCGCTCTACGGGAAACTGAAGCTTTCTTT
V gene: TRBV5-1; clone size: few; J gene: TRBJ2-1; D gene: TRBD2; CDR3 protein: CASSSLAGLTYNEQFF; CDR3 DNA: TGCGCCAGCAGCTCCCTAGCGGGGCTCACCTACAATGAGCAGTTCTTC
V gene: TRBV7-3; clone size: .; J gene: TRBJ1-1; D gene: .; CDR3 protein: CASSLGGGMNTEAFF; CDR3 DNA: TGTGCCAGCAGTTTAGGGGGGGGCATGAACACTGAAGCTTTCTTT
V gene: TRBV7-2; clone size: once; J gene: TRBJ2-3; D gene: .; CDR3 protein: CASSLVTRGAYTDTQYF; CDR3 DNA: TGTGCCAGCAGCTTAGTGACGAGGGGAGCCTACACAGATACGCAGTATTTT
V gene: TRBV7-3; clone size: .; J gene: TRBJ2-2; D gene: TRBD2; CDR3 protein: CASSFLTSGNPGELFF; CDR3 DNA: TGTGCCAGCAGCTTTCTTACTAGCGGGAATCCCGGGGAGCTGTTTTTT
V gene: TRBV9; clone size: .; J gene: TRBJ2-3; D gene: TRBD2; CDR3 protein: CASSVGGTTSTDTQYF; CDR3 DNA: TGTGCCAGCAGCGTAGGGGGGACTACCTCCACAGATACGCAGTATTTT
V gene: TRBV6-4; clone size: few; J gene: TRBJ2-1; D gene: TRBD2; CDR3 protein: CASSPHGASGAYNEQFF; CDR3 DNA: TGTGCCAGTAGCCCTCACGGGGCTAGCGGAGCCTACAATGAGCAGTTCTTC
V gene: TRBV5-1; clone size: .; J gene: TRBJ2-5; D gene: .; CDR3 protein: CASSLAGSETQYF; CDR3 DNA: TGCGCCAGCAGCTTGGCTGGGAGCGAGACCCAGTACTTC
V gene: TRBV4-1; clone size: .; J gene: TRBJ1-6; D gene: .; CDR3 protein: CASSQGPGQNSPLHF; CDR3 DNA: TGCGCCAGCAGCCAAGGGCCGGGGCAGAATTCACCCCTCCACTTT
V gene: TRBV4-1; clone size: .; J gene: TRBJ2-1; D gene: .; CDR3 protein: CASSQEPSLENYNEQFF; CDR3 DNA: TGCGCCAGCAGCCAAGAACCCTCACTAGAGAACTACAATGAGCAGTTCTTC
V gene: TRBV12-3/TRBV12-4; clone size: .; J gene: TRBJ2-5; D gene: TRBD1; CDR3 protein: CASSSSTGFETQYF; CDR3 DNA: TGTGCCAGCAGCTCGTCGACAGGGTTTGAGACCCAGTACTTC
V gene: TRBV5-1; clone size: .; J gene: TRBJ2-7; D gene: .; CDR3 protein: CASSLVTGRGYEQYF; CDR3 DNA: TGCGCCAGCAGCTTGGTAACCGGGAGAGGGTACGAGCAGTACTTC
V gene: TRBV27; clone size: few; J gene: TRBJ1-1; D gene: .; CDR3 protein: CASSLGPNGGTEAFF; CDR3 DNA: TGTGCCAGCAGTTTAGGGCCGAACGGCGGCACTGAAGCTTTCTTT
V gene: TRBV7-6; clone size: few; J gene: TRBJ2-1; D gene: TRBD2; CDR3 protein: CASSEVGGGYNEQFF; CDR3 DNA: TGTGCCAGCAGCGAAGTGGGGGGGGGCTACAATGAGCAGTTCTTC
V gene: TRBV11-2; clone size: few; J gene: TRBJ2-1; D gene: TRBD1; CDR3 protein: CASSLDQGGTGGYNEQFF; CDR3 DNA: TGTGCCAGCAGCTTAGATCAGGGAGGGACAGGGGGTTACAATGAGCAGTTCTTC
V gene: TRBV12-3/TRBV12-4; clone size: few; J gene: TRBJ2-4; D gene: TRBD2; CDR3 protein: CASSPLAGIPFKNIQYF; CDR3 DNA: TGTGCCAGCAGTCCCTTAGCGGGGATACCCTTCAAAAACATTCAGTACTTC
V gene: TRBV10-3; clone size: .; J gene: TRBJ2-5; D gene: .; CDR3 protein: CAIRVDKYQKTQYF; CDR3 DNA: TGTGCCATCAGGGTCGACAAGTACCAAAAGACCCAGTACTTC
V gene: TRBV6-5; clone size: .; J gene: TRBJ2-5; D gene: TRBD2; CDR3 protein: CASSSVRGTSGSRPPFFQETQYF; CDR3 DNA: TGTGCCAGCAGCTCCGTACGCGGGACTAGCGGGAGCCGTCCCCCGTTCTTCCAAGAGACCCAGTACTTC
V gene: TRBV10-3; clone size: few; J gene: TRBJ2-7; D gene: .; CDR3 protein: CAISEWDAGEQYF; CDR3 DNA: TGTGCCATCAGTGAATGGGACGCGGGGGAGCAGTACTTC
V gene: TRBV5-1; clone size: few; J gene: TRBJ2-1; D gene: .; CDR3 protein: CASSLTGQWNEQFF; CDR3 DNA: TGCGCCAGCAGCTTGACAGGGCAGTGGAATGAGCAGTTCTTC
V gene: TRBV7-9; clone size: .; J gene: TRBJ1-2; D gene: .; CDR3 protein: CASSAQNYGYTF; CDR3 DNA: TGTGCCAGCAGCGCACAGAACTATGGCTACACCTTC
V gene: TRBV7-2; clone size: .; J gene: TRBJ2-1; D gene: TRBD2; CDR3 protein: CASSGRLAVSYNEQFF; CDR3 DNA: TGTGCCAGCAGCGGCCGCCTAGCGGTTAGTTACAATGAGCAGTTCTTC